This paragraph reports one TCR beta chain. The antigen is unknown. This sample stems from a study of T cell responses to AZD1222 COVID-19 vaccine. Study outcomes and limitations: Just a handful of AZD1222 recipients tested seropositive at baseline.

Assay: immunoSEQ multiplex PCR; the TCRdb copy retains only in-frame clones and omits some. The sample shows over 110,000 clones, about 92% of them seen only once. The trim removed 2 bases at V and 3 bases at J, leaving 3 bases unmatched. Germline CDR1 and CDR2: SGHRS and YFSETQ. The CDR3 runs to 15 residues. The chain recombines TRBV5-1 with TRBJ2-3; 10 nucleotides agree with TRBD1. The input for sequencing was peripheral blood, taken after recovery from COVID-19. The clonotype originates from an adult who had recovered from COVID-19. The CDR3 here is CASSFLGQGTDTQYF. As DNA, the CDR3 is TGCGCCAGCAGCTTCTTGGGACAGGGGACAGATACGCAGTATTTT.